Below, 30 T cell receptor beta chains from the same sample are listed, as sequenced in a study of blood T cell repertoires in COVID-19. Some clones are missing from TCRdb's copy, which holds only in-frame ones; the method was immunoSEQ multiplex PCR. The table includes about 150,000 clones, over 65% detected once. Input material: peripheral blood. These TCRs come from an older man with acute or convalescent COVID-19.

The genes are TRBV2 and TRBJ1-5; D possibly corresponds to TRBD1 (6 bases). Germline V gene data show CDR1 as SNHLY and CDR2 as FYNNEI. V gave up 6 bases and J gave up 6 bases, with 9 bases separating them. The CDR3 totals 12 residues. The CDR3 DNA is TGTGCCAGCAGACAGGGCACTCAGCCCCAGCATTTT. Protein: CASRQGTQPQHF.

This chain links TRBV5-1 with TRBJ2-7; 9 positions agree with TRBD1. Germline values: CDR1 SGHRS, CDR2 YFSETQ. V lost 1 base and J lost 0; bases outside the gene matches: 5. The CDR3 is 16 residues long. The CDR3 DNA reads TGCGCCAGCAGCTTGAACGGGACAGGGTTCTCCTACGAGCAGTACGTC. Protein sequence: CASSLNGTGFSYEQYV.

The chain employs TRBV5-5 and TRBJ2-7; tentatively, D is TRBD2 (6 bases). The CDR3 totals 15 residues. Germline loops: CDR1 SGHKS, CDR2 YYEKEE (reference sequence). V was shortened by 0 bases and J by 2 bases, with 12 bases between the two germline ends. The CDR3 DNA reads TGTGCCAGCAGCTTGGAGAGGGGAGGCACCTACGAGCAGTACTTC. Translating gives CASSLERGGTYEQYF.

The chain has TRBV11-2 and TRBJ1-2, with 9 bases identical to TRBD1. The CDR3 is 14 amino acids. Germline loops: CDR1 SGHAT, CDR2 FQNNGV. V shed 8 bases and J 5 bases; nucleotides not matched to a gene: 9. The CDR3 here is CASAPGTGFYGYTF. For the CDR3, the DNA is TGTGCCAGCGCACCCGGGACAGGGTTTTATGGCTACACCTTC.

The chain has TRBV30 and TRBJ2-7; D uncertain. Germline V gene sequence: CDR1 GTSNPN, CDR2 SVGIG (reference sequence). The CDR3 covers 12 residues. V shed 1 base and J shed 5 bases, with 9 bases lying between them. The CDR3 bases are TGTGCCTGGAGTGGGATGGGCGACGAGCAGTACTTC. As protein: CAWSGMGDEQYF.

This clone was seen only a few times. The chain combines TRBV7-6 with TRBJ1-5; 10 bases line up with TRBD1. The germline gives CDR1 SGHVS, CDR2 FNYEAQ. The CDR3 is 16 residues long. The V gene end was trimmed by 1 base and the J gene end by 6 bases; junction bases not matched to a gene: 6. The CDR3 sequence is CASSLGQGASGQPQHF. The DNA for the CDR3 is TGTGCCAGCAGCTTAGGACAGGGGGCTTCGGGTCAGCCCCAGCATTTT.

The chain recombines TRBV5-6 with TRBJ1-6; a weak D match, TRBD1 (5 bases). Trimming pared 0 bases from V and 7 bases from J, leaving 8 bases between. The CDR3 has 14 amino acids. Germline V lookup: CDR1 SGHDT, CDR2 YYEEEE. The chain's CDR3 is CASSLGGENSPLHF. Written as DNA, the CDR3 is TGTGCCAGCAGCTTGGGGGGGGAAAATTCACCCCTCCACTTT.

The CDR3 reads CASGLIGGGKLFF. The CDR3 DNA follows: TGTGCTAGTGGTTTGATAGGGGGCGGAAAACTGTTTTTT. V is TRBV12-5 and J is TRBJ1-4; TRBD1 agrees at 7 bases. The junction had 4 bases not matched to a gene; V was cut back by 2 bases and J by 10 bases. The CDR3 is 13 amino acids. Germline V gives CDR1 LGHNT, CDR2 FRNRAP.

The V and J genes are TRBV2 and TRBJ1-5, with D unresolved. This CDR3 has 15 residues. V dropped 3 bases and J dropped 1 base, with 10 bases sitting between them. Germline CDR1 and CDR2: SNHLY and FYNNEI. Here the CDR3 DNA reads TGTGCCAGCAGTGACGGCAGGTCCAGCAATCAGCCCCAGCATTTT. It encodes CASSDGRSSNQPQHF.

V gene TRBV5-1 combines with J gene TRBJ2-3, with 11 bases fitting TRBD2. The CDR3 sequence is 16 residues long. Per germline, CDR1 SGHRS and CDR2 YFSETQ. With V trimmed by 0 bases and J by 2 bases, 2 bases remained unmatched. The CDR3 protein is CASSLVAGGTTDTQYF. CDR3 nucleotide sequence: TGCGCCAGCAGCTTGGTAGCGGGGGGGACCACAGATACGCAGTATTTT.

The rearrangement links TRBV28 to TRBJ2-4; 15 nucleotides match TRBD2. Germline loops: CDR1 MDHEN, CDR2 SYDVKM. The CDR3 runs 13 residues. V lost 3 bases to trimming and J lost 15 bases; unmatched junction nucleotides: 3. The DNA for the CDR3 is TGTGCCAGCAGTTTGGGACTAGCGGGGGGCCGGTACTTC. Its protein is CASSLGLAGGRYF.

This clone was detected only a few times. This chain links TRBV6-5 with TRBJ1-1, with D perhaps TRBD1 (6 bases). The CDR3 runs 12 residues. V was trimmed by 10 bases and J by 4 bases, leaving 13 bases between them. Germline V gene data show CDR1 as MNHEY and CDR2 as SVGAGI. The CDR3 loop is CATLTGSTEAFF. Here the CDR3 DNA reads TGTGCCACCTTAACAGGGAGCACTGAAGCTTTCTTT.

The CDR3 region has the DNA TGTGCCAGCGGGACAGGGAATGAAAAACTGTTTTTT. Its protein is CASGTGNEKLFF. The chain uses TRBV2 and TRBJ1-4; 9 bases align to TRBD1. The V and J ends lost 8 bases and 5 bases, in that order; junction bases with no gene match: 0. The V gene's germline CDR1 is SNHLY and CDR2 FYNNEI. The CDR3 covers 12 residues.

CDR3 region: CASSPLAGDSYNEQFF. DNA of the CDR3: TGCGCCAGCAGCCCACTAGCGGGGGACTCCTACAATGAGCAGTTCTTC. V gene TRBV5-1 combines with J gene TRBJ2-1; 11 bases agree with TRBD2. The CDR3 contains 16 residues. In germline, CDR1 is SGHRS, CDR2 YFSETQ. With V trimmed by 4 bases and J by 0 bases, 3 bases remained unmatched.

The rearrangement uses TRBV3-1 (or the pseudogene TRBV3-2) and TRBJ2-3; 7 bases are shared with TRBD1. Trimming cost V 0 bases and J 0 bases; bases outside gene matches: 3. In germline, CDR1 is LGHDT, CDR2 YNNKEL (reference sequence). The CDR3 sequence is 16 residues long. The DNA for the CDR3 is TGTGCCAGCAGCCAAGAGTGGACAGGTAGCACAGATACGCAGTATTTT. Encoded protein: CASSQEWTGSTDTQYF.

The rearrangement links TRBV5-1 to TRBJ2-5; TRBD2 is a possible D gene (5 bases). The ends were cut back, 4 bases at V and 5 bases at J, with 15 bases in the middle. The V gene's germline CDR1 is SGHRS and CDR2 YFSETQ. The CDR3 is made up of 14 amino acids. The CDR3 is CASSAGLGWETQYF. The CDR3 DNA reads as TGCGCCAGCAGCGCGGGTTTGGGTTGGGAGACCCAGTACTTC.

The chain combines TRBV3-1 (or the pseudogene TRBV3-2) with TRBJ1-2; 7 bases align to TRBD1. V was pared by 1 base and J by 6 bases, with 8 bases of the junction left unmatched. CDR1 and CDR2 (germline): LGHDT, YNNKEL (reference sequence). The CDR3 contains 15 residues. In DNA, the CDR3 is TGTGCCAGCAGCCAAGCTGGCGAGGGGGCAAATGGCTACACCTTC. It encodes CASSQAGEGANGYTF.

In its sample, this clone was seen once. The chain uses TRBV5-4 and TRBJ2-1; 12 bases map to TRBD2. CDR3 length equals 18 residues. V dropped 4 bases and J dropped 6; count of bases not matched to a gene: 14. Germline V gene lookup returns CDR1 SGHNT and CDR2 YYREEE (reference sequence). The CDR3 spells CASSPTSGGPGRSNEQFF. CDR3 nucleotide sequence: TGTGCCAGCAGCCCGACTAGCGGGGGTCCGGGGAGGTCCAATGAGCAGTTCTTC. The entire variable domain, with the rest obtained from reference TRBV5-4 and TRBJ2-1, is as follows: ETGVTQSPTHLIKTRGQQVTLRCSSQSGHNTVSWYQQALGQGPQFIFQYYREEENGRGNFPPRFSGLQFPNYSSELNVNALELDDSALYLCASSPTSGGPGRSNEQFFGPGTRLTVL.

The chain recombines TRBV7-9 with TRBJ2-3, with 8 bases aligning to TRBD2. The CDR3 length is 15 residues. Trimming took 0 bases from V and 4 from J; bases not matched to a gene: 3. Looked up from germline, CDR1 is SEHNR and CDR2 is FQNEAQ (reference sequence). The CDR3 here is CASSLASGGSDTQYF. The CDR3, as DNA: TGTGCCAGCAGCTTAGCCTCGGGGGGGTCAGATACGCAGTATTTT.

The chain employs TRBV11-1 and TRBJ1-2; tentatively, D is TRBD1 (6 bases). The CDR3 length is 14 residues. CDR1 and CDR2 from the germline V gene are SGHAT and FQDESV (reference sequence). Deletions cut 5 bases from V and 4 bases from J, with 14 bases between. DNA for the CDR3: TGTGCCAGCAGCCTAGACAGGTCCGTCTATGGCTACACCTTC. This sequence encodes CASSLDRSVYGYTF.

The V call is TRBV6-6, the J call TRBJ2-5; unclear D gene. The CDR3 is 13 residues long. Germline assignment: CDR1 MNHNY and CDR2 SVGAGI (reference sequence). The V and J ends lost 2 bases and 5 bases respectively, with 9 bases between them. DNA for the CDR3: TGTGCCAGCAGTTACCAGGTCTTCGAGACCCAGTACTTC. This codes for CASSYQVFETQYF.

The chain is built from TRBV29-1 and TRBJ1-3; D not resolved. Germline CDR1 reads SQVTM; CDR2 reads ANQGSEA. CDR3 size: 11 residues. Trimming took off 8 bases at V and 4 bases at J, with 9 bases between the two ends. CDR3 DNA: TGCAGCTCCAGTACAGGAAACACCATATATTTT. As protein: CSSSTGNTIYF.

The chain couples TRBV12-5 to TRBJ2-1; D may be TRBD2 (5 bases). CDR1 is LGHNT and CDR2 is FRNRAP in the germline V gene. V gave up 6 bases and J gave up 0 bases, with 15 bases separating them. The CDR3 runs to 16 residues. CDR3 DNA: TGTGCTAGTGGCTTGAGCGGTCAGAGCTCCTACAATGAGCAGTTCTTC. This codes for CASGLSGQSSYNEQFF.

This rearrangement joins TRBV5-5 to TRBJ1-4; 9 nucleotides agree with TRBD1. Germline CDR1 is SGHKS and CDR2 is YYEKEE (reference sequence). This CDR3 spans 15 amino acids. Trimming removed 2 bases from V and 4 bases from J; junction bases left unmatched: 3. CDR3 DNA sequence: TGTGCCAGCAGCTTACCGGGACAGGGTAATGAAAAACTGTTTTTT. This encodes CASSLPGQGNEKLFF.

The DNA for the CDR3 is TGTGCCAGCAGTCGACAGGGCGGCTATGGCTACACCTTC. It yields the protein CASSRQGGYGYTF. The V and J genes are TRBV12-3 or TRBV12-4 and TRBJ1-2; 7 nucleotides agree with TRBD1. V was clipped by 5 bases and J by 4 bases; unmatched bases: 4. There are 13 residues in the CDR3.

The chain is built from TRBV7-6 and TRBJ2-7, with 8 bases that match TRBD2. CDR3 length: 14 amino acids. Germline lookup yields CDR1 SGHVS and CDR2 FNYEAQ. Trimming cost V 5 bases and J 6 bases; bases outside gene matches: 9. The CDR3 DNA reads TGTGCCAGCAGCCCCCACTTCGGGGGGGGCGAGCAGTACTTC. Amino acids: CASSPHFGGGEQYF.

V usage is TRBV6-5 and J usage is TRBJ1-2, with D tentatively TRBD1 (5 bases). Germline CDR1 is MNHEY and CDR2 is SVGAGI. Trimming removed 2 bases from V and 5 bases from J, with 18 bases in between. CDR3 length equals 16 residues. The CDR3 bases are TGTGCCAGCAGTTACGGGGCCTTGCAGGGATATTATGGCTACACCTTC. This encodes CASSYGALQGYYGYTF.

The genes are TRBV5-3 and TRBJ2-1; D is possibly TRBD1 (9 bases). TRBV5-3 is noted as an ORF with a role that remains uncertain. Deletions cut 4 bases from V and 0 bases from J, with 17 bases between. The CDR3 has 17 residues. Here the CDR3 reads CARSPGGTGSSYNEQFF. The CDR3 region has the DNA TGTGCCAGAAGCCCGGGGGGGACAGGGAGCTCCTACAATGAGCAGTTCTTC.

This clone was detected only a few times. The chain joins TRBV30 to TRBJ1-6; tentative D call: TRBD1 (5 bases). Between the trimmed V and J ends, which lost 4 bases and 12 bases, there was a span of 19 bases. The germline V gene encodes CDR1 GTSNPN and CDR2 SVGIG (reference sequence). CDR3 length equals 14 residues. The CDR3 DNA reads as TGTGCCTGGAATACCGGGACCACAGCGGGACCCCTCCACTTT. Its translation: CAWNTGTTAGPLHF.

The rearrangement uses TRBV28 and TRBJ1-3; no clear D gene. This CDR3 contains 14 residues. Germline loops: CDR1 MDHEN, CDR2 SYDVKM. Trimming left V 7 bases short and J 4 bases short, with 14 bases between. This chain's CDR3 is CASTPTSAGNTIYF. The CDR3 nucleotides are TGTGCCAGCACCCCTACGAGTGCGGGAAACACCATATATTTT.